The text below deals with one T cell receptor beta chain. These data are taken from a study of blood T cell repertoires in COVID-19. Across the study: COVID-19 samples collected from the United States, Italy and Spain covered acute and convalescent phases. Sources were T cells, B-cell-depleted T cells, or PBMCs; the material itself was cDNA or gDNA.

Those enrolled in Seattle joined during active infection and were followed longitudinally afterward. Measured with immunoSEQ multiplex PCR; TCRdb has only the in-frame clones, and not every one. Altogether around 120,000 clones are present, almost 90% being singletons, with the ten largest covering more than 3%. The CDR3 is made up of 14 amino acids. Germline-derived CDR1 and CDR2 are LNHDA and SQIVND (reference sequence). Trimming left V 4 bases short and J 5 bases short, with 11 bases between. The sample was peripheral blood. This clonotype was obtained from a woman aged 60-70 years with COVID-19, enrolled during active disease. The gene calls are TRBV19 and TRBJ2-2, with a possible D match to TRBD1 (5 bases). CDR3 loop: CASSSQSGTGELFF. The CDR3 DNA sequence: TGTGCCAGTAGTAGTCAGTCAGGGACCGGGGAGCTGTTTTTT. Variable domain in full (rest from reference TRBV19 and TRBJ2-2): DGGITQSPKYLFRKEGQNVTLSCEQNLNHDAMYWYRQDPGQGLRLIYYSQIVNDFQKGDIAEGYSVSREKKESFPLTVTSAQKNPTAFYLCASSSQSGTGELFFGEGSRLTVL.